There are a few counts of the clone carrying this TCR beta chain. The V end was cut by 3 bases, the J end by 6 bases, with 15 bases between. CDR3 length: 15 amino acids. CDR1 MNHNS and CDR2 SASEGT come from the germline V gene. The data derive from a study of blood T cell repertoires in COVID-19. The wider study: Researchers got acute and convalescent COVID-19 samples from the United States, Italy and Spain. PBMCs, B-cell-depleted T cells, or T cells were the source of the cDNA or gDNA that made up the material.

In the source study's methods: For nucleated cells, counts were estimated from reference gene primer amplification. Using immunoSEQ multiplex PCR, the repertoire was profiled, and TCRdb retains in-frame clones only, with some absent. V and J calls and clone size are as listed in that table; D and trimming were resolved from the DNA. The data hold a few hundred thousand clones, with around 88% observed a single time. The sequenced sample was peripheral blood. This TCR was recovered from a woman aged 25 to 39 who had recovered from COVID-19. The V gene is TRBV6-1, the J gene TRBJ1-5; weak D call: TRBD1 (5 bases). Here the CDR3 DNA reads TGTGCCAGCAGTGATTCGACAGACCGGAGTCAGCCCCAGCATTTT. As protein: CASSDSTDRSQPQHF.